These 13 T cell receptor beta chains share one sample of origin, sequenced in a study of cytomegalovirus exposure and HLA in healthy donors. The PCR ran on 60 Vbeta and 13 Jbeta primers. Data came from immunoSEQ multiplex PCR; TCRdb stores just in-frame clones and leaves some out. Of about 120,000 clones listed, 50% to 80% are singletons. Source material: PBMCs. These receptors came from a woman aged 40 to 50 in good health and CMV-seropositive.

This clone was counted a single time. The chain recombines TRBV19 with TRBJ1-5; the D is unclear. Per germline, CDR1 LNHDA and CDR2 SQIVND (reference sequence). The V and J ends lost 5 bases and 7 bases respectively, with 12 bases between them. This CDR3 comprises 13 residues. The CDR3 nucleotides are TGTGCCAGTAGTGAGGTCAACGCCCAGCCCCAGCATTTT. It translates to CASSEVNAQPQHF.

The gene calls are TRBV19 and TRBJ1-5; 7 nucleotides align to TRBD1. With 6 bases clipped from V and 6 bases from J, the junction kept 14 bases outside the gene matches. The CDR3 is 16 residues long. CDR1 is LNHDA and CDR2 is SQIVND in the germline V gene (reference sequence). In DNA, the CDR3 is TGTGCCAGTAGGCTCATCTTACAGGGGAAGGGTCAGCCCCAGCATTTT. Its protein is CASRLILQGKGQPQHF.

This clone was found once. This sequence joins TRBV14 and TRBJ2-5, with a possible D match to TRBD2 (5 bases). The CDR3 has 15 amino acids. Germline V lookup: CDR1 SGHDN, CDR2 FVKESK. Trimming took 1 base from V and 3 from J, leaving 12 bases between them. Here the CDR3 reads CASSQVGGRKETQYF. CDR3 nucleotides: TGTGCCAGCAGCCAAGTGGGCGGGCGGAAAGAGACCCAGTACTTC.

In DNA, the CDR3 is TGTGCCATCAGTGAGTCCCGGGGGGATCGGCAGCCCCAGCATTTT. This gives the protein CAISESRGDRQPQHF. The rearrangement uses TRBV10-3 and TRBJ1-5; TRBD1 is a possible D gene (5 bases). Germline loops: CDR1 ENHRY, CDR2 SYGVKD. With 0 bases removed from V and 7 bases from J, the gap between germline ends came to 13 bases. The CDR3 totals 15 residues.

The chain joins TRBV6-6 to TRBJ1-2, with TRBD1 identical over 9 bases. CDR1 and CDR2 (germline): MNHNY, SVGAGI (reference sequence). V lost 0 bases and J lost 10; bases outside the gene matches: 6. This CDR3 region has 14 residues. The CDR3 nucleotides are TGTGCCAGCAGTTACTCTGACAGGGGGTATACCTACACCTTC. This encodes CASSYSDRGYTYTF.

The gene calls are TRBV15 and TRBJ1-1; 7 nucleotides agree with TRBD1. Per germline, CDR1 LNHNV and CDR2 YYDKDF (reference sequence). After removal of 2 bases from V and 0 bases from J, the junction contained 6 bases not matched to a gene. The CDR3 runs to 16 residues. The CDR3 is CATSRTGTALNTEAFF. The CDR3 bases are TGTGCCACCAGCAGAACCGGGACAGCCTTGAACACTGAAGCTTTCTTT.

This clone was seen just once. V is TRBV27 and J is TRBJ2-1; 9 nucleotides agree with TRBD1. CDR1 and CDR2 from the germline V gene are MNHEY and SMNVEV (reference sequence). Trimming took 4 bases from V and 8 from J; bases not matched to a gene: 6. This CDR3 is 14 amino acids long. The CDR3 sequence: CASSSPGTGYEQFF. The CDR3 nucleotides read TGTGCCAGCAGTTCCCCCGGGACAGGGTATGAGCAGTTCTTC.

This clone has a handful of counts. This chain joins TRBV5-1 and TRBJ2-2; D may be TRBD2 (5 bases). V was clipped by 1 base and J by 3 bases, with 7 bases between them. Germline V lookup: CDR1 SGHRS, CDR2 YFSETQ. CDR3 length equals 14 residues. The CDR3 is CASSLLRDTGELFF. CDR3 DNA: TGCGCCAGCAGCTTGTTGAGGGACACCGGGGAGCTGTTTTTT. The full variable domain, rest sourced from reference TRBV5-1 and TRBJ2-2, is KAGVTQTPRYLIKTRGQQVTLSCSPISGHRSVSWYQQTPGQGLQFLFEYFSETQRNKGNFPGRFSGRQFSNSRSEMNVSTLELGDSALYLCASSLLRDTGELFFGEGSRLTVL.

The chain combines TRBV13 with TRBJ2-2, with D possibly being TRBD2 (6 bases). Looked up from germline, CDR1 is PRHDT and CDR2 is FYEKMQ (reference sequence). The CDR3 length is 15 residues. V was shortened by 6 bases and J by 5 bases, with 16 bases between the two germline ends. The DNA of the CDR3 is TGTGCCAGCAGTCCCCCGGGACTGTTGACCGGGGAGCTGTTTTTT. Encoded protein: CASSPPGLLTGELFF.

The chain employs TRBV6-5 and TRBJ1-2; 7 bases map to TRBD1. Germline CDR1 is MNHEY and CDR2 is SVGAGI. The CDR3 covers 13 residues. Unmatched junction bases numbered 7, after V lost 6 bases and J lost 6 bases. Here the CDR3 reads CASRRQGTNGYTF. Here the CDR3 DNA reads TGTGCCAGCAGGCGACAGGGAACGAATGGCTACACCTTC.

The V call is TRBV27, the J call TRBJ2-1; D is unresolved. In germline, CDR1 is MNHEY, CDR2 SMNVEV (reference sequence). The CDR3 loop spans 13 amino acids. Trimming pared 4 bases from V and 5 bases from J, leaving 9 bases between. CDR3 nucleotide sequence: TGTGCCAGCAGTTCCTACCGTGACAATGAGCAGTTCTTC. As protein: CASSSYRDNEQFF.

The chain's CDR3 is CASSLESGYEQYF. DNA for the CDR3: TGTGCCAGCAGTCTAGAATCCGGCTACGAGCAGTACTTC. This sequence joins TRBV6-1 and TRBJ2-7; D is unclear. CDR3 length equals 13 residues. V lost 5 bases, J lost 3 bases, and 11 bases lay in between. The germline V gene has CDR1 MNHNS and CDR2 SASEGT.

This clone was detected a few times. The genes are TRBV5-1 and TRBJ2-1; TRBD1 agrees at 12 bases. The V and J ends lost 2 bases and 6 bases, in that order; junction bases with no gene match: 6. The length of the CDR3 is 16 residues. Germline loops: CDR1 SGHRS, CDR2 YFSETQ. The CDR3 nucleotides are TGCGCCAGCAGCTTCCAATCGGGACAGGGGGCCAATGAGCAGTTCTTC. Protein: CASSFQSGQGANEQFF.